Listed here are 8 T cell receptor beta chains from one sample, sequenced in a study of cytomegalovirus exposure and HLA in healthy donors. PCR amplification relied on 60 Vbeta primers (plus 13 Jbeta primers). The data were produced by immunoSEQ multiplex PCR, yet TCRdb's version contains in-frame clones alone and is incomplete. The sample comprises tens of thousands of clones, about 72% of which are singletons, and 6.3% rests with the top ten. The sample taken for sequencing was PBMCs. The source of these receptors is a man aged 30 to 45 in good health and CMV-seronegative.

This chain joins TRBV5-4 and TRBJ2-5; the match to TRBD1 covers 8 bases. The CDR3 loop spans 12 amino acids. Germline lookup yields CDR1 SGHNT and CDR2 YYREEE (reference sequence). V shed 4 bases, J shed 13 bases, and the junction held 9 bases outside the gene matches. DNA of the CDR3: TGTGCCAGCAGCCCGCTCGGGGACAGGATGTACTTC. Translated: CASSPLGDRMYF.

The DNA for the CDR3 is TGTGCCATCAGTGACAACAACTACGAGCAGTACTTC. Encoded protein: CAISDNNYEQYF. V and J are TRBV10-3 and TRBJ2-7; no firm D call. V gave up 3 bases and J gave up 3 bases, with 6 bases separating them. Per germline, CDR1 ENHRY and CDR2 SYGVKD. This CDR3 has 12 amino acids.

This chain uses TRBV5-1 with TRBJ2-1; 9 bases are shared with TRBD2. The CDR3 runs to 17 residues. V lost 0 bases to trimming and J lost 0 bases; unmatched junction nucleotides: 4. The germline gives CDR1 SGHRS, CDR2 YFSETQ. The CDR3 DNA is TGCGCCAGCAGCTTGGCCCTAGCGGGATTCTCCTACAATGAGCAGTTCTTC. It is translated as CASSLALAGFSYNEQFF.

CDR3 coding DNA: TGTGCCTGGAGTGTCCTACAAAAGTCCGGGGGGATCAGGTTACATCATGGCTACACCTTC. Translated: CAWSVLQKSGGIRLHHGYTF. This rearrangement joins TRBV30 to TRBJ1-2, with D possibly matching TRBD1 (5 bases). The CDR3 is 20 residues long. Germline loops: CDR1 GTSNPN, CDR2 SVGIG (reference sequence). Trimming removed 0 bases at V and 6 bases at J, with 32 bases between.

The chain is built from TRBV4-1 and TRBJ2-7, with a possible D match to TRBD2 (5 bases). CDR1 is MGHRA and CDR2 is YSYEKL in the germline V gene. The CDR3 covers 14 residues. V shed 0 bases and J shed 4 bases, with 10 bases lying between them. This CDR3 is CASSQELGGYEQYF. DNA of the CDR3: TGCGCCAGCAGCCAAGAGCTTGGCGGGTACGAGCAGTACTTC.

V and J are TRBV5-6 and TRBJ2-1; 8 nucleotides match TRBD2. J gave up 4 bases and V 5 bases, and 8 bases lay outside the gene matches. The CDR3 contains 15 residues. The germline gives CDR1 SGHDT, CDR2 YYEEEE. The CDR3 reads CASRKSGSPYNEQFF. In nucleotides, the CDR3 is TGTGCCAGCAGAAAAAGCGGGAGCCCTTACAATGAGCAGTTCTTC.

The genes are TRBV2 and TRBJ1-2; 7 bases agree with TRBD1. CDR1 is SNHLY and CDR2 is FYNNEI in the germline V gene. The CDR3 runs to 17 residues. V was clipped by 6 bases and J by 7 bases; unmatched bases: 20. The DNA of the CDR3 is TGTGCCAGCAGGCCGGGACAGCGCCCCAGAATGGGAGGTGGCTACACCTTC. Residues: CASRPGQRPRMGGGYTF.

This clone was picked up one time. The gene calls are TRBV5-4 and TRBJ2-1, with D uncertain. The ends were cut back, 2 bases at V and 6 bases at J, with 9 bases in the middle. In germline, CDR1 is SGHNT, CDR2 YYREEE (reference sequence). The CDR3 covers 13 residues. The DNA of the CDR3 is TGTGCCAGCAGCTTTAACGTCGGCAATGAGCAGTTCTTC. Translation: CASSFNVGNEQFF.